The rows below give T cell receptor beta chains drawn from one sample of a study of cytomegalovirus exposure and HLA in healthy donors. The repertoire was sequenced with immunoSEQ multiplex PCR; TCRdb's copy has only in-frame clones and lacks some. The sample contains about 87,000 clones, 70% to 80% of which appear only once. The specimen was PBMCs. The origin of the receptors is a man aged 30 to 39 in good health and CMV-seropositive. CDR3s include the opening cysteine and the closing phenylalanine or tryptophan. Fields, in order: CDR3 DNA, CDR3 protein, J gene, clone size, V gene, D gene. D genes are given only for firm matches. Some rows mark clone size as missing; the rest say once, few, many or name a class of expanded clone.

cdr3_nt: TGTGCCAGCATTGTTGGACCGGGGTCGAACACTGAAGCTTTCTTT
cdr3_aa: CASIVGPGSNTEAFF
j_call: TRBJ1-1
clone_size: .
v_call: TRBV2
d_call: .

cdr3_nt: TGTGCCAGCAGTTCGGACAGGTCGACTGAAGCTTTCTTT
cdr3_aa: CASSSDRSTEAFF
j_call: TRBJ1-1
clone_size: .
v_call: TRBV7-8
d_call: TRBD1

cdr3_nt: TGTGCCAGCAGCTCTAGCGGCGAGCAGTACTTC
cdr3_aa: CASSSSGEQYF
j_call: TRBJ2-7
clone_size: few
v_call: TRBV11-2
d_call: TRBD2

cdr3_nt: TGTGCCAGCAGCGGGCCCGAGACAGGGACGGATCAGCCCCAGCATTTT
cdr3_aa: CASSGPETGTDQPQHF
j_call: TRBJ1-5
clone_size: .
v_call: TRBV11-2
d_call: TRBD1

cdr3_nt: TGTGCCAGCAGTGTCATTAGCGCCAATGAGCAGTTCTTC
cdr3_aa: CASSVISANEQFF
j_call: TRBJ2-1
clone_size: few
v_call: TRBV2
d_call: .

cdr3_nt: TGTGCCAGCAGCGTAGCGGCAGGCCGCTCCTACAATGAGCAGTTCTTC
cdr3_aa: CASSVAAGRSYNEQFF
j_call: TRBJ2-1
clone_size: .
v_call: TRBV9
d_call: .

cdr3_nt: TGCGCCAGCAGCCCTGGGACTAGCGGGGGCTACGAGCAGTACTTC
cdr3_aa: CASSPGTSGGYEQYF
j_call: TRBJ2-7
clone_size: .
v_call: TRBV5-1
d_call: TRBD2

cdr3_nt: TGTGCCAGCAGTTACTCAGAGGGTTCAAGGAACACCATATATTTT
cdr3_aa: CASSYSEGSRNTIYF
j_call: TRBJ1-3
clone_size: .
v_call: TRBV6-5
d_call: .

cdr3_nt: TGTGCCAGCAGTAAACAGGGGGACTATGGCTACACCTTC
cdr3_aa: CASSKQGDYGYTF
j_call: TRBJ1-2
clone_size: .
v_call: TRBV6-5
d_call: TRBD1

cdr3_nt: TGTGCCAGCAGCTTGTTGGAAGGGGCAAACTATGGCTACACCTTC
cdr3_aa: CASSLLEGANYGYTF
j_call: TRBJ1-2
clone_size: few
v_call: TRBV5-6
d_call: .

cdr3_nt: TGTGCCAGCAGCTCGGGACTAGCGTATTACAATGAGCAGTTCTTC
cdr3_aa: CASSSGLAYYNEQFF
j_call: TRBJ2-1
clone_size: .
v_call: TRBV7-3
d_call: TRBD2

cdr3_nt: TGTGCCAGCAGGGCCGGGACTAGCGGCACAGATACGCAGTATTTT
cdr3_aa: CASRAGTSGTDTQYF
j_call: TRBJ2-3
clone_size: .
v_call: TRBV6-6
d_call: TRBD2

cdr3_nt: TGTGCCATCAGTGAGTCGGGGCAGGGGGCGTATTATGGCTACACCTTC
cdr3_aa: CAISESGQGAYYGYTF
j_call: TRBJ1-2
clone_size: .
v_call: TRBV10-3
d_call: TRBD1

cdr3_nt: TGTGCCTGGAGTTCGACAGGGGCCCGAAACACCATATATTTT
cdr3_aa: CAWSSTGARNTIYF
j_call: TRBJ1-3
clone_size: once
v_call: TRBV30
d_call: TRBD1

cdr3_nt: TGTGCCTGGAGTCGGGGATATGGCTACACCTTC
cdr3_aa: CAWSRGYGYTF
j_call: TRBJ1-2
clone_size: .
v_call: TRBV30
d_call: .

cdr3_nt: TGTGCCAGCAGCGCCATACTAGCGGGGGGGGCTCCGCAGTTCTTC
cdr3_aa: CASSAILAGGAPQFF
j_call: TRBJ2-1
clone_size: .
v_call: TRBV7-2
d_call: TRBD2

cdr3_nt: TGTGCCATCAGTGACCCAGCGGGGGGGACCTACGAGCAGTACTTC
cdr3_aa: CAISDPAGGTYEQYF
j_call: TRBJ2-7
clone_size: .
v_call: TRBV10-3
d_call: TRBD2

cdr3_nt: TGTGCCAGCAGTGAACAGGGGGCGGTAGGGACCGGGGAGCTGTTTTTT
cdr3_aa: CASSEQGAVGTGELFF
j_call: TRBJ2-2
clone_size: few
v_call: TRBV6-1
d_call: TRBD1

cdr3_nt: TGTGCCTGGTTTACATCCGGAGGGGCCCTGGGCTACCCCTTC
cdr3_aa: CAWFTSGGALGYPF
j_call: TRBJ1-2
clone_size: .
v_call: TRBV30
d_call: .

cdr3_nt: TGTGCCAGCGAGGGGGATCGAGCAGATACGCAGTATTTT
cdr3_aa: CASEGDRADTQYF
j_call: TRBJ2-3
clone_size: few
v_call: TRBV6-1
d_call: .

cdr3_nt: TGTGCCAGCAGCAGAACAGGGGGGGTCTACGAGCAGTACTTC
cdr3_aa: CASSRTGGVYEQYF
j_call: TRBJ2-7
clone_size: .
v_call: TRBV5-6
d_call: .

cdr3_nt: TGTGCCAGCAGCCAAGAAGGGTGGACGGGGGTTGAGGGATCCACAGATACGCAGTATTTT
cdr3_aa: CASSQEGWTGVEGSTDTQYF
j_call: TRBJ2-3
clone_size: .
v_call: TRBV4-2
d_call: .

cdr3_nt: TGTGCCTGGAGGGGTGACAGGGGAGATCAGCCCCAGCATTTT
cdr3_aa: CAWRGDRGDQPQHF
j_call: TRBJ1-5
clone_size: .
v_call: TRBV30
d_call: TRBD1

cdr3_nt: TGTGCCAGCAGTCATGGGACAGCAAATGATGGCTACACCTTC
cdr3_aa: CASSHGTANDGYTF
j_call: TRBJ1-2
clone_size: .
v_call: TRBV7-2
d_call: TRBD1

cdr3_nt: TGTGCCAGCAGCACCGGACTAGCTGGAGTAGATACGCAGTATTTT
cdr3_aa: CASSTGLAGVDTQYF
j_call: TRBJ2-3
clone_size: .
v_call: TRBV7-2
d_call: TRBD2

cdr3_nt: TGTGCCAGCAGAACGACACTCATGAACACTGAAGCTTTCTTT
cdr3_aa: CASRTTLMNTEAFF
j_call: TRBJ1-1
clone_size: .
v_call: TRBV6-5
d_call: .

cdr3_nt: TGTGCCAGCAGTGGCCGGGACAGGGGCCAATATAGCAATCAGCCCCAGCATTTT
cdr3_aa: CASSGRDRGQYSNQPQHF
j_call: TRBJ1-5
clone_size: .
v_call: TRBV6-1
d_call: TRBD1

cdr3_nt: TGTGCCAGCAGCCTTTCAACTAGCGGGGGGCAAGAGACCCAGTACTTC
cdr3_aa: CASSLSTSGGQETQYF
j_call: TRBJ2-5
clone_size: .
v_call: TRBV13
d_call: TRBD2

cdr3_nt: TGTGCCAGCAGCTTAAAACTCCCTCCGCCGACTAGCGGGGGTAACCACAATGAGCAGTTCTTC
cdr3_aa: CASSLKLPPPTSGGNHNEQFF
j_call: TRBJ2-1
clone_size: few
v_call: TRBV7-6
d_call: TRBD2

cdr3_nt: TGTGCCAGCAGTCCAACAGGGGGCGAAACTGAAGCTTTCTTT
cdr3_aa: CASSPTGGETEAFF
j_call: TRBJ1-1
clone_size: .
v_call: TRBV2
d_call: TRBD1

cdr3_nt: TGTGCCAGCAGCTTAAGGAGGGAAACTGAAGCTTTCTTT
cdr3_aa: CASSLRRETEAFF
j_call: TRBJ1-1
clone_size: few
v_call: TRBV7-6
d_call: .

cdr3_nt: TGTGCCAGCAGTTTGTTATACGAGCAGTACTTC
cdr3_aa: CASSLLYEQYF
j_call: TRBJ2-7
clone_size: once
v_call: TRBV28
d_call: .

cdr3_nt: TGTGCCAGCAGCTTGGTCCTAGCGGGAGGGGGGAATGAGCAGTTCTTC
cdr3_aa: CASSLVLAGGGNEQFF
j_call: TRBJ2-1
clone_size: .
v_call: TRBV5-4
d_call: TRBD2

cdr3_nt: TGTGCCAGCAGGGAGGGGGCCTCGATCAATCAGCCCCAGCATTTT
cdr3_aa: CASREGASINQPQHF
j_call: TRBJ1-5
clone_size: .
v_call: TRBV28
d_call: TRBD1

cdr3_nt: TGTGCCAGCAGCTTTGGGGGCCCCTACGAGCAGTACTTC
cdr3_aa: CASSFGGPYEQYF
j_call: TRBJ2-7
clone_size: .
v_call: TRBV7-8
d_call: .

cdr3_nt: TGTGCCATCAGGGGGGGAGTGGCGGGAGGGAGCAATGAGCAGTTCTTC
cdr3_aa: CAIRGGVAGGSNEQFF
j_call: TRBJ2-1
clone_size: .
v_call: TRBV10-3
d_call: TRBD2

cdr3_nt: TGTGCCAGCAGTCCCCGTTCCAGGGGTGCCGGGGAGCTGTTTTTT
cdr3_aa: CASSPRSRGAGELFF
j_call: TRBJ2-2
clone_size: .
v_call: TRBV6-6
d_call: .

cdr3_nt: TGTGCCAGCTTCCCTCAGCGGGAGTGGAATGAGCAGTTCTTC
cdr3_aa: CASFPQREWNEQFF
j_call: TRBJ2-1
clone_size: .
v_call: TRBV18
d_call: TRBD2

cdr3_nt: TGTGCCAGCTCAACAGGGGGGGAGGCTTTCTTT
cdr3_aa: CASSTGGEAFF
j_call: TRBJ1-1
clone_size: .
v_call: TRBV18
d_call: TRBD1

cdr3_nt: TGTGCCAGCAGGTTCCCTAGCACAGATACGCAGTATTTT
cdr3_aa: CASRFPSTDTQYF
j_call: TRBJ2-3
clone_size: .
v_call: TRBV7-2
d_call: .

cdr3_nt: TGTGCCAGCAGCTTTGGGCATGACAATGAGCAGTTCTTC
cdr3_aa: CASSFGHDNEQFF
j_call: TRBJ2-1
clone_size: .
v_call: TRBV7-2
d_call: .

cdr3_nt: TGTGCCAGCAGCTTAAGGGCCGGAAGTGGCTACACCTTC
cdr3_aa: CASSLRAGSGYTF
j_call: TRBJ1-2
clone_size: .
v_call: TRBV7-3
d_call: .

cdr3_nt: TGTGCCAGCAGTGAATCACCGGACAGGGGCTACAATGAGCAGTTCTTC
cdr3_aa: CASSESPDRGYNEQFF
j_call: TRBJ2-1
clone_size: .
v_call: TRBV25-1
d_call: TRBD1

cdr3_nt: TGTGCCACCAGCAGAGATTTGGGGAGCTCCTATAATTCACCCCTCCACTTT
cdr3_aa: CATSRDLGSSYNSPLHF
j_call: TRBJ1-6
clone_size: .
v_call: TRBV15
d_call: .

cdr3_nt: TGTGCCAGCAGCGCCAGCGGGAGTGGATCTATCTACGAGCAGTACTTC
cdr3_aa: CASSASGSGSIYEQYF
j_call: TRBJ2-7
clone_size: .
v_call: TRBV7-6
d_call: TRBD2

cdr3_nt: TGCGCCAGCAGCTTGGTCCAGTCGATACACGGGAGCTACACCTTC
cdr3_aa: CASSLVQSIHGSYTF
j_call: TRBJ1-2
clone_size: .
v_call: TRBV5-1
d_call: .

cdr3_nt: TGTGCCATCAGTGACCCAACCAGGGGGCCGTACAATGAGCAGTTCTTC
cdr3_aa: CAISDPTRGPYNEQFF
j_call: TRBJ2-1
clone_size: few
v_call: TRBV10-3
d_call: TRBD1

cdr3_nt: TGTGCCAGCAGTTACTCCGGACAGGGTTACACCTTTTATAGCGGGAGCGACTACGAGCAGTACTTC
cdr3_aa: CASSYSGQGYTFYSGSDYEQYF
j_call: TRBJ2-7
clone_size: .
v_call: TRBV6-7
d_call: .

cdr3_nt: TGTGCCACCTCTCGGGGAACTGGAAACACCATATATTTT
cdr3_aa: CATSRGTGNTIYF
j_call: TRBJ1-3
clone_size: once
v_call: TRBV19
d_call: .

cdr3_nt: TGTGCCAGCACCCAAGTTATGTTCAGCGGGAGGGACGAGCAGTACTTC
cdr3_aa: CASTQVMFSGRDEQYF
j_call: TRBJ2-7
clone_size: .
v_call: TRBV6-6
d_call: TRBD2

cdr3_nt: TGTGCCAGTAGTATCCCAGGGGGCAGGGAGACCCAGTACTTC
cdr3_aa: CASSIPGGRETQYF
j_call: TRBJ2-5
clone_size: .
v_call: TRBV19
d_call: TRBD1

cdr3_nt: TGCAGCGTTGGAGCCCTGGGGGGGGCGTTTCAAGAAAAACTGTTTTTT
cdr3_aa: CSVGALGGAFQEKLFF
j_call: TRBJ1-4
clone_size: .
v_call: TRBV29-1
d_call: .

cdr3_nt: TGTGCCAGCAGCCACAGGGCCCCGAACACTGAAGCTTTCTTT
cdr3_aa: CASSHRAPNTEAFF
j_call: TRBJ1-1
clone_size: .
v_call: TRBV7-2
d_call: .

cdr3_nt: TGTGCCAGCAGCGTAGTGTCAGGGCGCGCCGGGGAGCTGTTTTTT
cdr3_aa: CASSVVSGRAGELFF
j_call: TRBJ2-2
clone_size: .
v_call: TRBV9
d_call: .

cdr3_nt: TGTGCCAGCAGCCTTAGCACTGAAGCTTTCTTT
cdr3_aa: CASSLSTEAFF
j_call: TRBJ1-1
clone_size: .
v_call: TRBV28
d_call: .

cdr3_nt: TGTGCCAGCAGCTACCCTCGGACTAGCGGCTCCTACGAGCAGTACTTC
cdr3_aa: CASSYPRTSGSYEQYF
j_call: TRBJ2-7
clone_size: .
v_call: TRBV7-8
d_call: TRBD2

cdr3_nt: TGCGCCAGCAGTGGACGGGTTAGCTCCTACAATGAGCAGTTCTTC
cdr3_aa: CASSGRVSSYNEQFF
j_call: TRBJ2-1
clone_size: .
v_call: TRBV10-1
d_call: .